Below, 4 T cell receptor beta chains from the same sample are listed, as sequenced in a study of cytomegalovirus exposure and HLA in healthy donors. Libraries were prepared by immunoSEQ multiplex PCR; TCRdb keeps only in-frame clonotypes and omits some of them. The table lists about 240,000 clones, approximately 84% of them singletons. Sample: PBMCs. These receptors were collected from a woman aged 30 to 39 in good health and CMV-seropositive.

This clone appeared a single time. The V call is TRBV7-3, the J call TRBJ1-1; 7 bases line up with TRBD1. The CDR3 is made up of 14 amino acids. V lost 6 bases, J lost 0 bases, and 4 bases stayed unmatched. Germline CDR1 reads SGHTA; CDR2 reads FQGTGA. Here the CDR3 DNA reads TGTGCCAGCAGGGGGGGACAGATGAACACTGAAGCTTTCTTT. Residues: CASRGGQMNTEAFF.

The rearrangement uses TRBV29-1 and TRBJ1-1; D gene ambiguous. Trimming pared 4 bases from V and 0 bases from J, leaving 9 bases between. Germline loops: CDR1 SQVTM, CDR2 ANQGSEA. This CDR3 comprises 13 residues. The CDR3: CSVVSSMNTEAFF. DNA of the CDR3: TGCAGCGTTGTGAGTAGTATGAACACTGAAGCTTTCTTT.

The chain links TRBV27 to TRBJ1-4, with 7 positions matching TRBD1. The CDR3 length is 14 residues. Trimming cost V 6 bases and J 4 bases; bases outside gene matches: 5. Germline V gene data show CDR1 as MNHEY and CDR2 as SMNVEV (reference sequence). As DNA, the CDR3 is TGTGCCAGCAGCCTCCGGGACAGTAATGAAAAACTGTTTTTT. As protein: CASSLRDSNEKLFF.

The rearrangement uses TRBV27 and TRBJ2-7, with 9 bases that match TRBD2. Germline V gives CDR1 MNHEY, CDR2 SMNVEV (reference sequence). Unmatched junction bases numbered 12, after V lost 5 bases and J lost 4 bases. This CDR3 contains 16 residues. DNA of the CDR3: TGTGCCAGCAGTCCCTCTAGCGGGACTCGACATTACGAGCAGTACTTC. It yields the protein CASSPSSGTRHYEQYF.